This T cell receptor beta chain is drawn from a study of blood T cell repertoires in COVID-19. Background on the study: Samples representing acute and convalescent COVID-19 were sourced from the United States, Italy and Spain. T cells, B-cell-depleted T cells, or PBMCs provided the cDNA or gDNA that served as material.

The CDR3 length is 13 residues. The junction had 5 bases not matched to a gene; V was cut back by 5 bases and J by 3 bases. Germline V gene sequence: CDR1 GTSNPN, CDR2 SVGIG (reference sequence). Per the authors' pipeline: Scientists estimated how many nucleated cells there were by amplifying reference gene primers. Sequenced by immunoSEQ multiplex PCR; TCRdb stores in-frame clones only, minus some. From that table come the V and J calls and clone size; the DNA was used to work out D and trimming. The sample has approximately 300,000 clones, approximately 90% seen once. The rearrangement joins TRBV30 to TRBJ1-2; 8 bases line up with TRBD1. The clonotype was recovered from a woman aged 25-40 years with COVID-19, enrolled during active disease. Input material: peripheral blood. CDR3 in amino acids: CAWVGQGHYGYTF. Written as DNA, the CDR3 is TGTGCCTGGGTCGGACAGGGCCACTATGGCTACACCTTC. The variable domain in full, with the rest retrieved from reference TRBV30 and TRBJ1-2, is SQTIHQWPATLVQPVGSPLSLECTVEGTSNPNLYWYRQAAGRGLQLLFYSVGIGQISSEVPQNLSASRPQDRQFILSSKKLLLSDSGFYLCAWVGQGHYGYTFGSGTRLTVV.